Listed here is a single T cell receptor beta chain. Its antigen is as yet unknown. This record belongs to a study of shared clonotypes between healthy human individuals. The protocol was immunoSEQ multiplex PCR, while the TCRdb copy is restricted to in-frame clones and leaves out a portion. Altogether 490,000 or so clones are present, around 80% being singletons, with the ten largest covering about an eighth. Notes on the study in general: Collection of samples was limited to blood; tissue repertoires likely differ. Clonotype sharing levels among donors were expected to vary with sequencing depth.

The germline V and J ends were trimmed by 2 bases and 4 bases, with 17 bases remaining between them. CDR1 and CDR2 (germline): MDHEN, SYDVKM. The CDR3 consists of 16 residues. Sequencing input: PBMCs. The chain couples TRBV28 to TRBJ1-2; possible D gene TRBD1, 5 bases. The clonotype comes from a woman aged 35 to 49 in good health. Some clones in this sample may be carry-over from other donors' samples. This chain's CDR3 is CASSLNPVAGGYGYTF. In nucleotides, the CDR3 is TGTGCCAGCAGTTTAAACCCAGTCGCGGGGGGCTATGGCTACACCTTC.